This TCR beta chain was observed in a study of blood T cell repertoires in COVID-19. The table lists this clone with a few counts. Under the authors' procedure: The assay estimated nucleated cells by amplifying reference gene primers. Libraries were prepared by immunoSEQ multiplex PCR; TCRdb keeps only in-frame clonotypes and omits some of them. V, J and clone size reflect that table, while D and trimming were determined from the DNA. The sample shows more than 60,000 clones, approximately 90% of them seen only once. The germline V gene encodes CDR1 SGHVS and CDR2 FNYEAQ. Losses at the gene ends were 4 bases for V and 3 bases for J; bases not matched to a gene: 4. The CDR3 length is 14 residues.

The gene calls are TRBV7-6 and TRBJ2-3; 7 bases map to TRBD2. The receptor was derived from a human donor in a cohort sampled during active COVID-19. The sample taken for sequencing was peripheral blood. CDR3 in amino acids: CASSWGLQTDTQYF. In nucleotides, the CDR3 is TGTGCCAGCAGCTGGGGACTACAGACAGATACGCAGTATTTT.